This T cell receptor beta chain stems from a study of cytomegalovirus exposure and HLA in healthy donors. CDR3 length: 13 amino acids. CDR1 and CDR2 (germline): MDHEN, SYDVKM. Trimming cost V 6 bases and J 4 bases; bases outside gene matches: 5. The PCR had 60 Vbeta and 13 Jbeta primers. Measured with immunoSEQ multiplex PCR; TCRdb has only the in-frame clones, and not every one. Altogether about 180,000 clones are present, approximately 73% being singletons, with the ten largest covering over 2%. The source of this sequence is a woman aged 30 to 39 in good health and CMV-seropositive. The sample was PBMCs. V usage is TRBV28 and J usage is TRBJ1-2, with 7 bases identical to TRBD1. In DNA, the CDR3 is TGTGCCAGCAGAACAGGGGCCCCCTATGGCTACACCTTC. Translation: CASRTGAPYGYTF.